One sample yielded the 29 T cell receptor beta chains listed below, sequenced in a study of cytomegalovirus exposure and HLA in healthy donors. This PCR relied on a set of 60 Vbeta primers and 13 Jbeta primers. Assay used: immunoSEQ multiplex PCR; TCRdb lists only in-frame clones, some missing. This table holds over 75,000 clones. The sequencing input was PBMCs. The receptors derive from a girl between 10 and 17 years old in good health and CMV-seropositive.

V and J are TRBV6-1 and TRBJ2-7; D is perhaps TRBD1 (6 bases). The V and J ends lost 5 bases and 3 bases respectively, with 8 bases between them. This CDR3 has 12 residues. The germline CDR1 and CDR2 sequences are MNHNS and SASEGT. The CDR3 nucleotides read TGTGCCAGCAGTAGGACAGTCTACGAGCAGTACGTC. It yields the protein CASSRTVYEQYV.

V gene TRBV10-3 combines with J gene TRBJ2-6, with 7 positions matching TRBD1. The V gene's germline CDR1 is ENHRY and CDR2 SYGVKD. The junction had 2 bases not matched to a gene; V was cut back by 4 bases and J by 2 bases. The CDR3 consists of 15 residues. CDR3 coding DNA: TGTGCCATCAGTGCCGACAGGGCTGGGGCCAACGTCCTGACTTTC. It encodes CAISADRAGANVLTF.

V usage is TRBV7-2 and J usage is TRBJ1-2; TRBD1 is a possible D gene (6 bases). The germline gives CDR1 SGHTA, CDR2 FQGNSA. V was trimmed by 7 bases and J by 5 bases, leaving 20 bases between them. This CDR3 region has 15 residues. CDR3 amino acids: CASNLMGGGIYGYTF. CDR3 coding DNA: TGTGCCAGCAACTTGATGGGCGGGGGCATATATGGCTACACCTTC.

This chain joins TRBV7-8 and TRBJ2-7; the D gene is possibly TRBD2 (5 bases). This CDR3 has 14 residues. Germline V gene sequence: CDR1 SGHVS, CDR2 FQNEAQ. The V gene lost 0 bases and the J gene lost 2 bases, with 8 bases spanning the gap. The DNA for the CDR3 is TGTGCCAGCAGCTTAGCGGGGAGCGCCTACGAGCAGTACGTC. This encodes CASSLAGSAYEQYV.

V and J are TRBV19 and TRBJ2-3; 11 bases map to TRBD2. There are 15 residues in the CDR3. Germline V gives CDR1 LNHDA, CDR2 SQIVND (reference sequence). V gave up 4 bases and J gave up 6 bases; unmatched junction bases: 6. CDR3 protein: CASSTSRTSGDTQYF. In DNA, the CDR3 is TGTGCCAGTAGTACCTCCCGGACTAGCGGGGATACGCAGTATTTT. Combining the CDR3 with reference TRBV19 and TRBJ2-3 gives the whole variable domain DGGITQSPKYLFRKEGQNVTLSCEQNLNHDAMYWYRQDPGQGLRLIYYSQIVNDFQKGDIAEGYSVSREKKESFPLTVTSAQKNPTAFYLCASSTSRTSGDTQYFGPGTRLTVL.

In the case of this clone: An end of the junction does not agree with germline; a read error may underlie this. The V and J genes are TRBV7-7 and TRBJ2-5, with D tentatively TRBD1 (5 bases). The V gene's germline CDR1 is SSHAT and CDR2 FNYEAQ (reference sequence). The CDR3 sequence is 14 residues long. In nucleotides, the CDR3 is TGTGCTAGCAGCCCCGCCAGGGCTGAGGAGACCCAGTACTTC. Translating gives CASSPARAEETQYF. The full variable domain, rest sourced from reference TRBV7-7 and TRBJ2-5, is GAGVSQSPRYKVTKRGQDVTLRCDPISSHATLYWYQQALGQGPEFLTYFNYEAQPDKSGLPSDRFSAERPEGSISTLTIQRTEQRDSAMYRCASSPARAEETQYFGPGTRLLVL.

V gene TRBV9 combines with J gene TRBJ2-7; 9 bases map to TRBD1. Per the germline V gene, CDR1 is SGDLS and CDR2 is YYNGEE. This CDR3 region has 14 residues. The V and J ends lost 3 bases and 6 bases, in that order; junction bases with no gene match: 7. The CDR3 region has the DNA TGTGCCAGCAGCGGGTTACAGGGGGCGCGCGAGCAGTACTTC. Encoded protein: CASSGLQGAREQYF. Full variable domain (missing parts from reference TRBV9 and TRBJ2-7): DSGVTQTPKHLITATGQRVTLRCSPRSGDLSVYWYQQSLDQGLQFLIQYYNGEERAKGNILERFSAQQFPDLHSELNLSSLELGDSALYFCASSGLQGAREQYFGPGTRLTVT.

This rearrangement joins TRBV5-4 to TRBJ2-1, with D possibly matching TRBD2 (6 bases). CDR1 and CDR2 (germline): SGHNT, YYREEE (reference sequence). Trimming stripped 0 bases from V and 6 bases from J, with 13 bases between. The CDR3 length is 15 residues. The CDR3 is CASSLGQGGINEQFF. The CDR3 nucleotides are TGTGCCAGCAGCTTGGGGCAGGGCGGGATCAATGAGCAGTTCTTC.

V is TRBV14 and J is TRBJ1-1, with D perhaps matching TRBD1 (6 bases). CDR1 is SGHDN and CDR2 is FVKESK in the germline V gene. The CDR3 has 15 amino acids. The V end lost 5 bases, the J end lost 3 bases, and 16 bases lay between the germline ends. The DNA of the CDR3 is TGTGCCAGCAGCAAACAGGGTCTCGGTTACACTGAAGCTTTCTTT. Its translation is CASSKQGLGYTEAFF. Complete variable domain (other parts from reference TRBV14 and TRBJ1-1): EAGVTQFPSHSVIEKGQTVTLRCDPISGHDNLYWYRRVMGKEIKFLLHFVKESKQDESGMPNNRFLAERTGGTYSTLKVQPAELEDSGVYFCASSKQGLGYTEAFFGQGTRLTVV.

The chain recombines TRBV6-6 with TRBJ2-3, with 10 bases aligning to TRBD2. CDR3 length: 16 residues. The V gene's germline CDR1 is MNHNY and CDR2 SVGAGI (reference sequence). V gave up 0 bases and J gave up 4 bases; unmatched junction bases: 4. As DNA, the CDR3 is TGTGCCAGCAGTTACTCGAGCGGGGGGGCCGCAGATACGCAGTATTTT. It encodes CASSYSSGGAADTQYF.

The genes are TRBV7-8 and TRBJ2-7; perhaps TRBD2 as D (6 bases). This CDR3 spans 14 amino acids. CDR1 is SGHVS, CDR2 FQNEAQ, per germline. V dropped 2 bases and J dropped 3 bases, with 11 bases sitting between them. This chain's CDR3 is CASSLNGGSYEQYV. In DNA, the CDR3 is TGTGCCAGCAGCTTAAACGGGGGAAGCTACGAGCAGTACGTC.

The V gene is TRBV6-6, the J gene TRBJ2-7; D not certain. CDR1 is MNHNY, CDR2 SVGAGI, per germline (reference sequence). CDR3 size: 11 residues. V dropped 2 bases and J dropped 6 bases, with 5 bases sitting between them. DNA of the CDR3: TGTGCCAGCAGTTACGGAGCCGAGCAGTACTTC. This gives the protein CASSYGAEQYF.

J is TRBJ2-5 and V is TRBV4-3; the D gene is possibly TRBD1 (6 bases). CDR3 length: 17 residues. Germline loops: CDR1 LGHNA, CDR2 YSLEER. With 1 base removed from V and 2 bases from J, the gap between germline ends came to 17 bases. The CDR3 DNA is TGCGCCAGCAGCCAAGGTCAGGCGACAGGAGATCAAGAGACCCAGTACTTC. This encodes CASSQGQATGDQETQYF.

The gene calls are TRBV30 and TRBJ2-5, with 7 bases identical to TRBD1. Germline loops: CDR1 GTSNPN, CDR2 SVGIG (reference sequence). The V and J ends lost 4 bases and 1 base, in that order; junction bases with no gene match: 3. The CDR3 has 13 residues. CDR3 region: CAWTPGGQETQYF. The CDR3 bases are TGTGCCTGGACTCCAGGGGGCCAAGAGACCCAGTACTTC.

The genes are TRBV15 and TRBJ1-2; D is perhaps TRBD1 (5 bases). Germline CDR1 is LNHNV and CDR2 is YYDKDF (reference sequence). The CDR3 runs 12 residues. V lost 1 base and J 7 bases, leaving 7 bases between the germline ends. DNA of the CDR3: TGTGCCACCAGCAGAGGGGGCGCTGGCTACACCTTC. This sequence encodes CATSRGGAGYTF.

The chain has TRBV4-3 and TRBJ2-3, with a possible D match to TRBD2 (5 bases). From germline, CDR1 is LGHNA and CDR2 YSLEER. The V end lost 4 bases, the J end lost 3 bases, and 14 bases lay between the germline ends. This CDR3 comprises 15 residues. The CDR3 DNA reads TGCGCCAGCAGCCCGGGTCGGGATGCAACAGATACGCAGTATTTT. Residues: CASSPGRDATDTQYF.

The rearrangement uses TRBV9 and TRBJ2-4; 9 nucleotides match TRBD1. Losses at the gene ends were 4 bases for V and 2 bases for J; bases not matched to a gene: 4. CDR3 length equals 15 residues. Looked up from germline, CDR1 is SGDLS and CDR2 is YYNGEE. This CDR3 reads CASSSGQGSKNIQYF. The CDR3 nucleotides read TGTGCCAGCAGCTCGGGACAGGGCTCCAAAAACATTCAGTACTTC.

J is TRBJ2-2 and V is TRBV19; D is possibly TRBD2 (6 bases). The germline V and J ends were trimmed by 7 bases and 1 base, with 13 bases remaining between them. This CDR3 is built from 15 residues. The germline gives CDR1 LNHDA, CDR2 SQIVND (reference sequence). CDR3 DNA sequence: TGTGCCAGTAAAAATCCGGGGGTGAACACCGGGGAGCTGTTTTTT. Translation gives CASKNPGVNTGELFF.

The V gene is TRBV4-3, the J gene TRBJ1-2, with 10 bases lining up with TRBD1. The CDR3 is 15 amino acids. The junction had 8 bases not matched to a gene; V was cut back by 2 bases and J by 8 bases. CDR1 and CDR2 from the germline V gene are LGHNA and YSLEER. The CDR3 loop is CASSQNRQGAEGYTF. CDR3 DNA sequence: TGCGCCAGCAGCCAAAACAGACAGGGGGCGGAAGGCTACACCTTC.

This chain joins TRBV6-5 and TRBJ2-3; 8 positions match TRBD2. The ends lost 0 bases at V and 3 bases at J; junction bases unmatched: 5. The CDR3 is 16 residues long. Germline V gives CDR1 MNHEY, CDR2 SVGAGI. The DNA for the CDR3 is TGTGCCAGCAGTTACTCCGGCGGGGGGCCGACAGATACGCAGTATTTT. Translating gives CASSYSGGGPTDTQYF.

The V call is TRBV4-2, the J call TRBJ1-6, with D perhaps matching TRBD1 (5 bases). CDR1 and CDR2 (germline): LGHNA, YNFKEQ. CDR3 size: 16 residues. Trimming cost V 0 bases and J 10 bases, with 16 bases left between them. The chain's CDR3 is CASSQDGQGKSSPLHF. The CDR3 nucleotides read TGTGCCAGCAGCCAAGATGGGCAGGGAAAGAGCTCACCCCTCCACTTT.

The genes are TRBV10-3 and TRBJ1-1; 7 nucleotides agree with TRBD1. Germline loops: CDR1 ENHRY, CDR2 SYGVKD. This CDR3 has 13 residues. Unmatched junction bases numbered 5, after V lost 10 bases and J lost 0 bases. CDR3: CATRGGLNTEAFF. CDR3 DNA sequence: TGTGCCACCAGAGGGGGCCTGAACACTGAAGCTTTCTTT.

This chain uses TRBV7-9 with TRBJ2-2; no clear D gene. V dropped 5 bases and J dropped 1 base, with 8 bases sitting between them. The CDR3 has 14 residues. Looked up from germline, CDR1 is SEHNR and CDR2 is FQNEAQ (reference sequence). The CDR3 DNA sequence: TGTGCCAGCAGCCTAGACATGAACACCGGGGAGCTGTTTTTT. Its protein product is CASSLDMNTGELFF.

The J gene is TRBJ1-1, the V gene TRBV7-9; 8 positions match TRBD1. This CDR3 has 14 residues. The V gene end was trimmed by 1 base and the J gene end by 7 bases; junction bases not matched to a gene: 5. Germline CDR1 SEHNR, CDR2 FQNEAQ (reference sequence). The CDR3 is CASSLGAGGGEAFF. CDR3 coding DNA: TGTGCCAGCAGCTTAGGGGCAGGGGGCGGTGAAGCTTTCTTT. Drawing the rest from reference TRBV7-9 and TRBJ1-1, the complete variable domain is DTGVSQNPRHKITKRGQNVTFRCDPISEHNRLYWYRQTLGQGPEFLTYFQNEAQLEKSRLLSDRFSAERPKGSFSTLEIQRTEQGDSAMYLCASSLGAGGGEAFFGQGTRLTVV.

The gene calls are TRBV5-1 and TRBJ2-4; D gene uncertain. Germline values: CDR1 SGHRS, CDR2 YFSETQ. Trimming stripped 4 bases from V and 1 base from J, with 12 bases between. There are 15 residues in the CDR3. CDR3 protein: CASSLTGSAKNIQYF. The CDR3 DNA is TGCGCCAGCAGCCTGACCGGGTCGGCCAAAAACATTCAGTACTTC. Supplemented by reference TRBV5-1 and TRBJ2-4, the full variable domain reads KAGVTQTPRYLIKTRGQQVTLSCSPISGHRSVSWYQQTPGQGLQFLFEYFSETQRNKGNFPGRFSGRQFSNSRSEMNVSTLELGDSALYLCASSLTGSAKNIQYFGAGTRLSVL.

The chain joins TRBV11-3 to TRBJ2-5, with D hard to call. V lost 3 bases, J lost 9 bases, and 11 bases lay in between. The V gene's germline CDR1 is SGHNT and CDR2 YENEEA. The CDR3 has 12 residues. CDR3 loop: CASSFGGAAQYF. CDR3 sequence (DNA): TGTGCCAGCAGCTTCGGTGGAGCCGCCCAGTACTTC.

The V and J genes are TRBV29-1 and TRBJ1-2; maybe TRBD1 (6 bases). CDR1 and CDR2 from the germline V gene are SQVTM and ANQGSEA. This CDR3 is 12 amino acids long. Trimming pared 5 bases from V and 6 bases from J, leaving 13 bases between. Here the CDR3 reads CSVPRGADGYTF. CDR3 coding DNA: TGCAGCGTTCCCCGGGGGGCGGATGGCTACACCTTC.

The chain is built from TRBV11-2 and TRBJ2-3; the D is unclear. Germline values: CDR1 SGHAT, CDR2 FQNNGV. Deletions cut 5 bases from V and 2 bases from J, with 5 bases between. The CDR3 loop spans 12 amino acids. The CDR3 reads CASSPNTDTQYF. The CDR3 DNA reads as TGTGCCAGCAGCCCAAACACAGATACGCAGTATTTT.

The chain joins TRBV27 to TRBJ1-6; D unclear. The CDR3 is 13 amino acids. CDR1 is MNHEY and CDR2 is SMNVEV in the germline V gene (reference sequence). Trimming removed 2 bases at V and 10 bases at J, with 9 bases between. CDR3 sequence reads: CASSLGQASPLHF. The DNA of the CDR3 is TGTGCCAGCAGTTTAGGGCAGGCATCACCCCTCCACTTT.